What follows is one T cell receptor beta chain and its context. This specimen comes from a study of T cell changes during pregnancy in multiple sclerosis. Germline V CDR1 and CDR2: GTSNPN, SVGIG (reference sequence). Trimming removed 0 bases from V and 3 bases from J; junction bases left unmatched: 1. This CDR3 has 13 residues. TCRdb's table, derived via immunoSEQ multiplex PCR, lists solely in-frame clones and lacks some. The sample carries 55,000 to 65,000 clones, 80% to 95% recorded once. The chain employs TRBV30 and TRBJ1-2, with 7 positions matching TRBD1. Specimen: peripheral blood, collected in the first trimester of pregnancy. This TCR came from a female donor with multiple sclerosis, enrolled in a pregnancy study. The CDR3 is CAWSVGGDYGYTF. DNA for the CDR3: TGTGCCTGGAGTGTAGGGGGCGACTATGGCTACACCTTC.